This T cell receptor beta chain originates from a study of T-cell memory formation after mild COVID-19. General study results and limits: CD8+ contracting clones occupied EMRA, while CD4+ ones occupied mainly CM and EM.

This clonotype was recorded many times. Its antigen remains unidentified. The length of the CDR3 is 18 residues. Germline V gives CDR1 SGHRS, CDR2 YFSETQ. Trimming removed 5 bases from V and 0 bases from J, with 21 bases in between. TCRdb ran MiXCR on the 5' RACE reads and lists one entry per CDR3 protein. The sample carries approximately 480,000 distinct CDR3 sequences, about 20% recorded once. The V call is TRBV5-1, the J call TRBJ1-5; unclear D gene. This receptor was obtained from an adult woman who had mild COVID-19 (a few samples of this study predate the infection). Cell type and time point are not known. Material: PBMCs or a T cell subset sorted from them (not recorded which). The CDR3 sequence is CASSSEMWTYLSNQPQHF. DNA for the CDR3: TGCGCCAGCAGTAGTGAAATGTGGACCTACCTTAGCAATCAGCCCCAGCATTTT. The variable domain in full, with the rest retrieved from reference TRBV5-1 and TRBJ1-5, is KAGVTQTPRYLIKTRGQQVTLSCSPISGHRSVSWYQQTPGQGLQFLFEYFSETQRNKGNFPGRFSGRQFSNSRSEMNVSTLELGDSALYLCASSSEMWTYLSNQPQHFGDGTRLSIL.